The next 16 T cell receptor beta chains were all read from a single sample in a study of spatial heterogeneity in lung cancer. Time point noted: sample taken at primary tumor resection. Unsorted whole RNA from tumor, nontumor lung or frozen PBMC underwent sequencing. TCRdb called the 5' RACE reads again in MiXCR, with one record for every CDR3 protein. Of 6,000 to 7,500 distinct CDR3 sequences listed, 7% are singletons. Sequencing was performed on PBMCs, taken at surgery. These receptors all come from a male donor with early-stage non-small cell lung cancer.

Ten or more counts support this clonotype. Since the library was made to target alpha chains, this beta chain is a stray read and its abundance is not meaningful. This sequence joins TRBV3-1 and TRBJ2-1; 9 bases match TRBD1. Germline CDR1 LGHDT, CDR2 YNNKEL (reference sequence). The CDR3 runs to 14 residues. V dropped 4 bases and J dropped 4; count of bases not matched to a gene: 2. The CDR3 region is CASSRDREYNEQFF. CDR3 nucleotide sequence: TGTGCCAGCAGCCGGGACAGGGAGTACAATGAGCAGTTCTTC.

As regards this clonotype: This beta chain lies outside the target of a library built for alpha chains; its clone size means little. The chain combines TRBV10-3 with TRBJ1-1; tentatively, D is TRBD1 (6 bases). CDR1 and CDR2 from the germline V gene are ENHRY and SYGVKD. The CDR3 is made up of 14 amino acids. V was shortened by 3 bases and J by 5 bases, with 13 bases between the two germline ends. The CDR3 nucleotides are TGTGCCATCAGTGATTCACAGGGAGGTACTGAAGCTTTCTTT. Translation gives CAISDSQGGTEAFF.

Concerning this clonotype itself: This beta chain represents an off-target read in a library built for alpha chains; its size is of limited meaning. The chain combines TRBV20-1 with TRBJ2-7; 10 nucleotides match TRBD1. The V gene end was trimmed by 5 bases and the J gene end by 5 bases; junction bases not matched to a gene: 9. The CDR3 has 14 residues. Germline V gives CDR1 DFQATT, CDR2 SNEGSKA (reference sequence). The DNA for the CDR3 is TGCAGTGCTCCCGGGACAGGGGTAACCCACGAGCAGTACTTC. This sequence encodes CSAPGTGVTHEQYF.

By frequency in the sample, this clonotype is medium-sized (0.01 to 0.1%). The library was prepared for alpha chains; this beta chain is a stray read, so its frequency means little. This chain links TRBV29-1 with TRBJ2-3; TRBD2 aligns across 9 bases. There are 13 residues in the CDR3. The V and J ends lost 8 bases and 0 bases, in that order; junction bases with no gene match: 3. Per the germline V gene, CDR1 is SQVTM and CDR2 is ANQGSEA. This CDR3 reads CSSSGTSTDTQYF. In DNA, the CDR3 is TGCAGCTCTAGCGGGACTAGCACAGATACGCAGTATTTT.

This clonotype appeared many times. A library prepared for alpha chains yielded this beta chain as an off-target read; its size is of little meaning. The rearrangement links TRBV5-1 to TRBJ2-1; possibly TRBD1 for D (6 bases). The CDR3 has 16 residues. Between the trimmed V and J ends, which lost 4 bases and 3 bases, there was a span of 17 bases. Germline CDR1 reads SGHRS; CDR2 reads YFSETQ. CDR3 nucleotides: TGCGCCAGCAGCCCTGGAGGCGGACAGATCTACAATGAGCAGTTCTTC. Translating gives CASSPGGGQIYNEQFF.

This clonotype was seen ten or more times. For a library built for alpha chains, this beta chain is a stray read; little rests on its size. The chain links TRBV24-1 to TRBJ2-7, with a weak D call TRBD2 (6 bases). The germline CDR1 and CDR2 sequences are KGHDR and SFDVKD. V was trimmed by 8 bases and J by 4 bases, leaving 11 bases between them. This CDR3 has 12 amino acids. In DNA, the CDR3 is TGTGCCACCACCCGGGGGAATTACGAGCAGTACGTC. Its translation is CATTRGNYEQYV.

This clonotype was found many times. The library was built for alpha chains, so this beta chain is an off-target read and its size means little. V usage is TRBV5-5 and J usage is TRBJ2-7; D is tentatively TRBD1 or TRBD2 (5 bases each). The CDR3 loop spans 16 amino acids. Germline V gene sequence: CDR1 SGHKS, CDR2 YYEKEE (reference sequence). Between the trimmed V and J ends, which lost 1 base and 0 bases, there was a span of 14 bases. Here the CDR3 reads CASSLTGTGSSYEQYV. CDR3 nucleotide sequence: TGTGCCAGCAGCTTGACGGGGACGGGGAGCTCCTACGAGCAGTACGTC.

This clonotype was detected only a few times. This beta chain is a stray read from a library made for alpha chains; its abundance is not meaningful. The CDR3 reads CASSLTRVGETQYF. Written as DNA, the CDR3 is TGCGCCAGCAGCTTGACGCGGGTGGGGGAGACCCAGTACTTC. The chain recombines TRBV5-1 with TRBJ2-5; possibly TRBD2 for D (5 bases). CDR3 length equals 14 residues. The V and J ends lost 1 base and 5 bases respectively, with 12 bases between them. Germline V gene sequence: CDR1 SGHRS, CDR2 YFSETQ. Drawing the rest from reference TRBV5-1 and TRBJ2-5, the complete variable domain is KAGVTQTPRYLIKTRGQQVTLSCSPISGHRSVSWYQQTPGQGLQFLFEYFSETQRNKGNFPGRFSGRQFSNSRSEMNVSTLELGDSALYLCASSLTRVGETQYFGPGTRLLVL.

This clonotype has a count of ten or more. In a library made to pick up alpha chains, this beta chain is a stray read with a size that means little. The chain links TRBV7-6 to TRBJ2-3, with unresolved D. The CDR3 is 12 amino acids. The germline V gene encodes CDR1 SGHVS and CDR2 FNYEAQ. The V and J ends lost 1 base and 1 base respectively, with 0 bases between them. DNA for the CDR3: TGTGCCAGCAGCTTAGGCACAGATACGCAGTATTTT. Translated: CASSLGTDTQYF.

As regards this clonotype: Since the library was made to target alpha chains, this beta chain is a stray read and its abundance is not meaningful. The genes are TRBV7-2 and TRBJ2-4; 9 nucleotides agree with TRBD1. CDR3 length: 14 residues. J gave up 6 bases and V 3 bases, and 3 bases lay outside the gene matches. Germline-derived CDR1 and CDR2 are SGHTA and FQGNSA. The CDR3 protein is CASSFSGQGNIQYF. The CDR3 nucleotides are TGTGCCAGCAGCTTTTCGGGACAGGGAAACATTCAGTACTTC.

The sample holds many counts of this clonotype. This beta chain is an off-target read within a library intended for alpha chains, so its frequency means little. The chain has TRBV29-1 and TRBJ1-2; TRBD1 agrees at 8 bases. V shed 8 bases, J shed 5 bases, and the junction held 13 bases outside the gene matches. This CDR3 has 14 amino acids. Looked up from germline, CDR1 is SQVTM and CDR2 is ANQGSEA. The CDR3 region has the DNA TGCAGCACTCAACTCCAGGGGGCGAGGTATGGCTACACCTTC. Encoded protein: CSTQLQGARYGYTF.

This clonotype was seen repeatedly, ten times or more. Because this beta chain is a stray read in a library intended to capture alpha chains, its abundance should not be given much weight. This chain connects TRBV20-1 to TRBJ2-3, with D unresolved. Germline values: CDR1 DFQATT, CDR2 SNEGSKA (reference sequence). Trimming stripped 2 bases from V and 6 bases from J, with 12 bases between. This CDR3 is 13 amino acids long. CDR3 in DNA: TGCAGTGCTAGAATTTGGCCGGTTGATACGCAGTATTTT. Its protein product is CSARIWPVDTQYF.

This clonotype appeared many times. This beta chain is a stray read from a library made for alpha chains; its abundance is not meaningful. The chain employs TRBV20-1 and TRBJ1-2, with D possibly being TRBD1 (5 bases). This CDR3 comprises 12 residues. CDR1 and CDR2 from the germline V gene are DFQATT and SNEGSKA (reference sequence). V shed 5 bases and J shed 8 bases, with 15 bases lying between them. CDR3 sequence (DNA): TGCAGTGCTCCTACAGGTTTGGGAGGCTACACCTTC. This encodes CSAPTGLGGYTF.

Many counts were recorded for this clonotype. The library was designed around alpha chains, so this beta chain is a stray read whose abundance carries little weight. The J gene is TRBJ2-1, the V gene TRBV6-6, with TRBD1 identical over 7 bases. The CDR3 spans 16 residues. In germline, CDR1 is MNHNY, CDR2 SVGAGI (reference sequence). J was trimmed by 6 bases and V by 7 bases; bases with no gene match: 15. The CDR3 DNA sequence: TGTGCCAGCACCACCCGGGACAGTCAGGGAGTCAATGAGCAGTTCTTC. It codes for CASTTRDSQGVNEQFF.

This clonotype was picked up many times. This beta chain is an off-target read within a library intended for alpha chains, so its frequency means little. This CDR3 reads CASSLRDISYEQYF. Here the CDR3 DNA reads TGTGCCAGCAGTTTAAGAGACATCTCCTACGAGCAGTACTTC. The chain recombines TRBV27 with TRBJ2-7; D gene unclear. CDR1 is MNHEY, CDR2 SMNVEV, per germline (reference sequence). V gave up 2 bases and J gave up 0 bases, with 8 bases separating them. There are 14 residues in the CDR3.

This clonotype came up many times. A read error may produce the germline difference seen at one junction end. As an off-target read in a library built for alpha chains, this beta chain has a frequency of little significance. This sequence joins TRBV28 and TRBJ2-3; 9 nucleotides line up with TRBD2. CDR1 is MDHEN and CDR2 is SYDVKM in the germline V gene. The CDR3 runs to 14 residues. The CDR3 spells CASRGLAGLRDTQF. The CDR3 region has the DNA TGTGCCAGCAGGGGTCTAGCGGGACTTAGAGATACGCAGTTT.